The 20 T cell receptor beta chains below come from one sample, sequenced in a study of blood T cells in healthy people across ages. Primers used in a second PCR of about 6 to 11 cycles were a sample-barcoded 5' primer and a J-beta primer mix. TCRdb passed the 5' RACE reads through MiXCR, listing each CDR3 protein once. The sample includes about 1.7 million distinct CDR3 sequences, approximately 28% of them seen just once. Sequences were obtained from blood. Receptors originate from a woman between 25 and 40 years old in good health.

Only a few counts were recorded for this clonotype. The CDR3 bases are TGCGCCAGCAGCCAAGATCCGCTAGCGGGAGGGTACGAGCAGTACTTC. It specifies CASSQDPLAGGYEQYF. The genes are TRBV4-1 and TRBJ2-7, with 12 bases fitting TRBD2. The J segment lost 4 bases and the V segment lost 0 bases, leaving 4 bases of the junction unmatched. The CDR3 totals 16 residues. Germline V CDR1 and CDR2: MGHRA, YSYEKL.

The chain uses TRBV10-3 and TRBJ1-4, with 9 positions matching TRBD1. CDR3 size: 13 residues. The germline V gene encodes CDR1 ENHRY and CDR2 SYGVKD. The junction had 4 bases not matched to a gene; V was cut back by 8 bases and J by 6 bases. In DNA form, the CDR3 reads TGTGCCATCTGGGACAGGGAGCATGAAAAACTGTTTTTT. Translating gives CAIWDREHEKLFF.

In this sample, this clonotype turned up a few times. The rearrangement links TRBV20-1 to TRBJ2-1, with TRBD2 as a possible D gene (5 bases). V was clipped by 6 bases and J by 5 bases, with 20 bases between them. The CDR3 runs 15 residues. In germline, CDR1 is DFQATT, CDR2 SNEGSKA (reference sequence). CDR3 bases: TGCAGTGCCCCCGAGGCGTCGGGATTTAACAATGAGCAGTTCTTC. Its protein is CSAPEASGFNNEQFF.

The J gene is TRBJ2-7, the V gene TRBV20-1; D is uncertain. CDR1 is DFQATT and CDR2 is SNEGSKA in the germline V gene (reference sequence). Trimming left V 6 bases short and J 2 bases short, with 14 bases between. This CDR3 region has 13 residues. For the CDR3, the DNA is TGCAGTGCCTCAACGCGGAGCGCCTACGAGCAGTACTTC. This translates into CSASTRSAYEQYF.

The chain is built from TRBV3-1 and TRBJ1-5; TRBD1 might be the D (5 bases). The CDR3 sequence is 14 residues long. CDR1 is LGHDT, CDR2 YNNKEL, per germline (reference sequence). The germline V and J ends were trimmed by 5 bases and 4 bases, with 12 bases remaining between them. The CDR3 sequence is CASSEPTDNQPQHF. The CDR3 DNA is TGTGCCAGCAGCGAACCGACAGATAATCAGCCCCAGCATTTT. Full variable domain (remainder filled in from reference TRBV3-1 and TRBJ1-5): DTAVSQTPKYLVTQMGNDKSIKCEQNLGHDTMYWYKQDSKKFLKIMFSYNNKELIINETVPNRFSPKSPDKAHLNLHINSLELGDSAVYFCASSEPTDNQPQHFGDGTRLSIL.

The chain is built from TRBV27 and TRBJ2-7; D may be TRBD1 (6 bases). Trimming removed 7 bases from V and 2 bases from J, with 12 bases in between. This CDR3 contains 13 residues. CDR1 MNHEY and CDR2 SMNVEV come from the germline V gene (reference sequence). CDR3: CASKGTLTYEQYF. CDR3 DNA: TGTGCCAGCAAAGGGACACTCACCTACGAGCAGTACTTC.

The J gene is TRBJ2-7, the V gene TRBV19, with D possibly TRBD2 on 6 matching bases. CDR1 is LNHDA and CDR2 is SQIVND in the germline V gene (reference sequence). This CDR3 region has 16 residues. With 4 bases removed from V and 2 bases from J, the gap between germline ends came to 18 bases. The CDR3, as DNA: TGTGCCAGTAGTAAAACCCCGGGACTCGGAACCTACGAGCAGTACTTC. Translation: CASSKTPGLGTYEQYF.

This clonotype was seen many times. CDR3 sequence: CAIKEASAGNEQFF. DNA for the CDR3: TGTGCCATCAAAGAGGCTAGCGCTGGCAATGAGCAGTTCTTC. This rearrangement joins TRBV10-3 to TRBJ2-1; D might be TRBD2 (6 bases). V lost 7 bases, J lost 6 bases, and 16 bases lay in between. This CDR3 has 14 residues. From germline, CDR1 is ENHRY and CDR2 SYGVKD.

J is TRBJ1-1 and V is TRBV6-1, with no clear D. The CDR3 runs 14 residues. The ends were cut back, 2 bases at V and 0 bases at J, with 7 bases in the middle. Germline loops: CDR1 MNHNS, CDR2 SASEGT. The CDR3 region is CASSENRVNTEAFF. The CDR3 DNA sequence: TGTGCCAGCAGTGAAAATAGGGTGAACACTGAAGCTTTCTTT.

This clonotype was detected a few times. The gene calls are TRBV6-6 and TRBJ2-7; D perhaps matches TRBD1 (6 bases). The V gene lost 5 bases and the J gene lost 0 bases, with 17 bases spanning the gap. The CDR3 sequence is 16 residues long. Germline CDR1 is MNHNY and CDR2 is SVGAGI (reference sequence). In DNA, the CDR3 is TGTGCCAGCAGTGTGCAGGGGCGTGAAAGCTCCTACGAGCAGTACTTC. Amino acid sequence: CASSVQGRESSYEQYF.

This clonotype was seen ten or more times. The chain couples TRBV12-3 or TRBV12-4 to TRBJ1-2, with D uncertain. The CDR3 has 14 amino acids. V was trimmed by 1 base and J by 4 bases, leaving 10 bases between them. The CDR3 protein is CASSLGGISYGYTF. For the CDR3, the DNA is TGTGCCAGCAGTTTAGGAGGGATCAGCTATGGCTACACCTTC.

On this clonotype itself: This may be a read error: a much more frequent sequence differs by one nucleotide. The chain is built from TRBV20-1 and TRBJ2-3, with unresolved D. The CDR3 contains 12 residues. From germline, CDR1 is DFQATT and CDR2 SNEGSKA (reference sequence). CDR3 sequence reads: CRARSHTDTQYF. The CDR3 DNA reads TGCAGGGCTAGGTCGCACACAGATACGCAGTATTTT.

This clonotype was observed at least ten times. V and J are TRBV12-3 or TRBV12-4 and TRBJ2-7; 7 positions match TRBD1. The V and J ends lost 4 bases and 7 bases, in that order; junction bases with no gene match: 10. The CDR3 totals 14 residues. The CDR3 spells CASSSMTGSEEQYF. DNA of the CDR3: TGTGCCAGCAGTTCGATGACAGGGTCTGAAGAGCAGTACTTC.

V and J are TRBV12-3 or TRBV12-4 and TRBJ2-3; TRBD2 aligns across 11 bases. V trimming: 10 bases; J trimming: 0 bases; junction bases outside the gene matches: 12. This CDR3 region has 17 residues. CDR3 sequence (DNA): TGTGCCACCAGGGGGCTAGCGGGGGGCCCTAGCACAGATACGCAGTATTTT. This sequence encodes CATRGLAGGPSTDTQYF.

CDR3 DNA: TGCGCCAGCAGCCAAATGGGACTAGCAGTCTACAATGAGCAGTTCTTC. This encodes CASSQMGLAVYNEQFF. This chain joins TRBV4-1 and TRBJ2-1; 9 nucleotides match TRBD2. With V trimmed by 2 bases and J by 3 bases, 5 bases remained unmatched. This CDR3 contains 16 residues. Germline V gene lookup returns CDR1 MGHRA and CDR2 YSYEKL.

The chain joins TRBV5-1 to TRBJ2-1; 13 nucleotides align to TRBD2. The CDR3 has 16 amino acids. The J segment lost 10 bases and the V segment lost 1 base, leaving 8 bases of the junction unmatched. Germline lookup yields CDR1 SGHRS and CDR2 YFSETQ. The CDR3 coding sequence is TGCGCCAGCAGCTTGAATGGACTAGCGGGAGTAGGGGAGCAGTTCTTC. Its protein is CASSLNGLAGVGEQFF.

The gene calls are TRBV5-5 and TRBJ2-1; 9 positions match TRBD1. The CDR3 has 15 residues. Germline V CDR1 and CDR2: SGHKS, YYEKEE (reference sequence). With V trimmed by 7 bases and J by 6 bases, 11 bases remained unmatched. CDR3 sequence: CASGHRDRAFNEQFF. CDR3 in DNA: TGTGCCAGCGGACACCGGGACAGGGCCTTCAATGAGCAGTTCTTC. Full variable domain (remainder filled in from reference TRBV5-5 and TRBJ2-1): DAGVTQSPTHLIKTRGQQVTLRCSPISGHKSVSWYQQVLGQGPQFIFQYYEKEERGRGNFPDRFSARQFPNYSSELNVNALLLGDSALYLCASGHRDRAFNEQFFGPGTRLTVL.

The CDR3 DNA reads as TGTGCCGGCACGACCCGAAGACACGTCGATGGCTACACCTTC. It codes for CAGTTRRHVDGYTF. V and J are TRBV14 and TRBJ1-2, with unresolved D. The V gene lost 11 bases and the J gene lost 6 bases, with 22 bases spanning the gap. CDR3 length equals 14 residues. Germline lookup yields CDR1 SGHDN and CDR2 FVKESK.

This clonotype appeared a few times. The V and J genes are TRBV30 and TRBJ1-1; weak D call: TRBD1 (6 bases). The V and J ends lost 4 bases and 4 bases respectively, with 19 bases between them. CDR3 length equals 15 residues. Germline lookup yields CDR1 GTSNPN and CDR2 SVGIG (reference sequence). Here the CDR3 reads CAWIRQVRGGTEAFF. The CDR3 DNA is TGTGCCTGGATTAGACAGGTCCGCGGGGGCACTGAAGCTTTCTTT.

The chain joins TRBV5-1 to TRBJ2-1, with 11 bases fitting TRBD2. J lost 9 bases, V lost 4 bases, and 15 bases had no gene match. The CDR3 covers 17 residues. The germline CDR1 and CDR2 sequences are SGHRS and YFSETQ. The CDR3 DNA follows: TGCGCCAGCAGCGGGAAGCTAGCGGGAGGAGGAGTTGGTGAGCAGTTCTTC. This sequence encodes CASSGKLAGGGVGEQFF.